The clone carrying this T cell receptor beta chain has just one count. What it recognizes is unknown. The data are from a study of T cell clonotyping in hematopoietic cell transplantation. Repertoires were generated with immunoSEQ multiplex PCR, while TCRdb's copy carries only in-frame clones and drops some. This sample has approximately 70,000 clones, with around 94% found just once. Findings and limits, study-wide: Broader posttransplant TCR repertoire diversity was predicted by graft donor and pretransplant recipient Inverse Simpson Index values. No sorting was done, leaving CD4 and CD8 contributions mixed. Few recipient clonotypes overlapped donors; over 95% were de novo at given depth. After transplant, recipient diversity fell while pathologically expanded clonotypes grew through day 180.

The trim removed 5 bases at V and 7 bases at J, leaving 11 bases unmatched. The germline CDR1 and CDR2 sequences are SGHVS and FNYEAQ. CDR3 length equals 15 residues. The rearrangement links TRBV7-6 to TRBJ2-7; 10 nucleotides match TRBD1. Sequencing was performed on peripheral blood mononuclear cells. The TCR sequence derives from a man aged 50 to 60 in good health. Some clones in this sample may be carry-over from other donors' samples. CDR3 bases: TGTGCCAGCAGCGCGACGGGAGGACAGGGGGGAGAGCAGTACTTC. This sequence encodes CASSATGGQGGEQYF. The entire variable domain, with the rest obtained from reference TRBV7-6 and TRBJ2-7, is as follows: GAGVSQSPRYKVTKRGQDVALRCDPISGHVSLYWYRQALGQGPEFLTYFNYEAQQDKSGLPNDRFSAERPEGSISTLTIQRTEQRDSAMYRCASSATGGQGGEQYFGPGTRLTVT.